These T cell receptor beta chains were read from a single sample in a study of blood T cell repertoires in COVID-19. TCRdb's table, derived via immunoSEQ multiplex PCR, lists solely in-frame clones and lacks some. Here the sample spans 130,000 to 150,000 clones, about 83% being singletons. The sequenced sample consisted of peripheral blood. These receptors originate from a woman aged 45 to 65 with active or convalescent COVID-19. CDR3s include the opening cysteine and the closing phenylalanine or tryptophan. Each record gives: D gene, clone size, J gene, V gene, CDR3 DNA, CDR3 protein. A D gene is named only where the DNA matches it firmly. Clone size is given for some rows only: seen once, a few or many times, or a class if the clone is expanded.

d_call: TRBD1
clone_size: .
j_call: TRBJ2-7
v_call: TRBV14
cdr3_nt: TGTGCCAGCAGCCAAGGGTGGACAGGGGCCTACGAGCAGTACTTC
cdr3_aa: CASSQGWTGAYEQYF

d_call: TRBD1
clone_size: .
j_call: TRBJ1-2
v_call: TRBV28
cdr3_nt: TGTGCCAGCAGGACGACAGGGGATAACTATGGCTACACCTTC
cdr3_aa: CASRTTGDNYGYTF

d_call: .
clone_size: .
j_call: TRBJ1-3
v_call: TRBV28
cdr3_nt: TGTGCCAGCAGTTTAGTGGGTATTGGGGGGGGCAGTGGAAACACCATATATTTT
cdr3_aa: CASSLVGIGGGSGNTIYF

d_call: .
clone_size: .
j_call: TRBJ1-3
v_call: TRBV5-1
cdr3_nt: TGCGCCAGCAGCTTCGGAACAGGGAATTCTGGAAACACCATATATTTT
cdr3_aa: CASSFGTGNSGNTIYF

d_call: .
clone_size: .
j_call: TRBJ2-5
v_call: TRBV6-5
cdr3_nt: TGTGCCAGCGGCAGCAGTGAGGTTGGAGAGACCCAGTACTTC
cdr3_aa: CASGSSEVGETQYF

d_call: TRBD1
clone_size: once
j_call: TRBJ2-5
v_call: TRBV9
cdr3_nt: TGTGCCAGCAGCGTAGGAGAAGCGGGACAGGGACGAGAGACCCAGTACTTC
cdr3_aa: CASSVGEAGQGRETQYF

d_call: TRBD1
clone_size: .
j_call: TRBJ2-2
v_call: TRBV7-9
cdr3_nt: TGTGCCAGCATAAGTAGTGGACAGGGGATAACCGGGGAGCTGTTTTTT
cdr3_aa: CASISSGQGITGELFF

d_call: .
clone_size: .
j_call: TRBJ1-2
v_call: TRBV27
cdr3_nt: TGTGCCACCCGGAGGGACGCCCGTGAAGGCTACACCTTC
cdr3_aa: CATRRDAREGYTF

d_call: .
clone_size: .
j_call: TRBJ1-5
v_call: TRBV18
cdr3_nt: TGTGCCAGCTCACCATTGAGGGTTAATCAGCCCCAGCATTTT
cdr3_aa: CASSPLRVNQPQHF

d_call: .
clone_size: .
j_call: TRBJ2-7
v_call: TRBV6-4
cdr3_nt: TGTGCCAGCAGTGAGCAAGGGGGTGGGGAGCAGTACTTC
cdr3_aa: CASSEQGGGEQYF

d_call: .
clone_size: once
j_call: TRBJ2-1
v_call: TRBV18
cdr3_nt: TGTGCCAGCTTTTCGGACAGCAGCAATTACAATGAGCAGTTCTTC
cdr3_aa: CASFSDSSNYNEQFF

d_call: TRBD1
clone_size: .
j_call: TRBJ1-4
v_call: TRBV4-2
cdr3_nt: TGTGCCAGCAGCCCACAACCTCGGACAGGCGATGAAAAACTGTTTTTT
cdr3_aa: CASSPQPRTGDEKLFF

d_call: .
clone_size: .
j_call: TRBJ1-2
v_call: TRBV29-1
cdr3_nt: TGCAGCGCCAGATTCTATGACAGGATCTATGGCTACACCTTC
cdr3_aa: CSARFYDRIYGYTF

d_call: .
clone_size: .
j_call: TRBJ2-5
v_call: TRBV5-6
cdr3_nt: TGTGCCAGCAGCTTTCTCACAGATAATGAAGAGACCCAGTACTTC
cdr3_aa: CASSFLTDNEETQYF

d_call: .
clone_size: .
j_call: TRBJ1-5
v_call: TRBV12-2
cdr3_nt: TGTGCAAGTCTCCTACGGGAGGGGTGTAATCAGCCCCAGCATTTT
cdr3_aa: CASLLREGCNQPQHF